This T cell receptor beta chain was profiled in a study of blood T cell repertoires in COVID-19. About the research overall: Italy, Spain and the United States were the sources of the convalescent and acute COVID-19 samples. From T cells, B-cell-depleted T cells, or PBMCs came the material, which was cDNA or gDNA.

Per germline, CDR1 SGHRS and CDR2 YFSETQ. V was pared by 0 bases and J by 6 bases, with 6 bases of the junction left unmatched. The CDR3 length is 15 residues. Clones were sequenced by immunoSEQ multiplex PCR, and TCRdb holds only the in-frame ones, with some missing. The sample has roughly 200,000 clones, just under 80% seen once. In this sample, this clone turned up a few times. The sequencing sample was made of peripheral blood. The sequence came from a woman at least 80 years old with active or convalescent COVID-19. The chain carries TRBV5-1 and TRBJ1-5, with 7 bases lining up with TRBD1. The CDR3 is CASSLEGAPGQPQHF. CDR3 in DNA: TGCGCCAGCAGCTTGGAGGGGGCGCCGGGTCAGCCCCAGCATTTT. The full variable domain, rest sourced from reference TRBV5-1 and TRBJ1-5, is KAGVTQTPRYLIKTRGQQVTLSCSPISGHRSVSWYQQTPGQGLQFLFEYFSETQRNKGNFPGRFSGRQFSNSRSEMNVSTLELGDSALYLCASSLEGAPGQPQHFGDGTRLSIL.